Sequencing of this T cell receptor beta chain was carried out in a study of T cell changes during pregnancy in multiple sclerosis. Using immunoSEQ multiplex PCR, the repertoire was profiled, and TCRdb retains in-frame clones only, with some absent. Of 35,000 to 45,000 clones listed, about 90% are singletons. The source material was peripheral blood, sampled in the second trimester of pregnancy. This sequence originates from a female donor in good health, enrolled as a control in a pregnancy study.

The CDR3 loop is CASSIRSGGASGELFF. CDR3 nucleotides: TGTGCCAGTAGTATTAGAAGCGGGGGGGCCTCCGGGGAGCTGTTTTTT. This chain joins TRBV19 and TRBJ2-2; 10 positions agree with TRBD2. The CDR3 length is 16 residues. Trimming at V came to 3 bases and at J to 6 bases, leaving 7 bases not matched to a gene. The V gene's germline CDR1 is LNHDA and CDR2 SQIVND (reference sequence).